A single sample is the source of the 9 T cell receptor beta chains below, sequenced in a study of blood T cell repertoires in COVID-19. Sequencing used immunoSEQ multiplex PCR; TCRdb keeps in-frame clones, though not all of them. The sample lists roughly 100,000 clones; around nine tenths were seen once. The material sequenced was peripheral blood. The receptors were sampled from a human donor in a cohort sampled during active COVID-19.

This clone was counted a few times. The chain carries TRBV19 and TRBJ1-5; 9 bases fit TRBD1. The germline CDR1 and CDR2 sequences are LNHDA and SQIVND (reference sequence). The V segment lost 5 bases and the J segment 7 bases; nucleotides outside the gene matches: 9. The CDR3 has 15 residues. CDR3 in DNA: TGTGCCAGTAGTGTGGGACAGGGAAGTTTCCAGCCCCAGCATTTT. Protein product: CASSVGQGSFQPQHF.

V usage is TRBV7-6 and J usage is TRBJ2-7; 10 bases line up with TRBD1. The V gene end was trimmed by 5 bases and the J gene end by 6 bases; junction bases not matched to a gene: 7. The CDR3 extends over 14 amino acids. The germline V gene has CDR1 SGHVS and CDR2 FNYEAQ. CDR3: CASSRDRGIAEQYF. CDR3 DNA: TGTGCCAGCAGCAGGGACAGGGGAATCGCCGAGCAGTACTTC.

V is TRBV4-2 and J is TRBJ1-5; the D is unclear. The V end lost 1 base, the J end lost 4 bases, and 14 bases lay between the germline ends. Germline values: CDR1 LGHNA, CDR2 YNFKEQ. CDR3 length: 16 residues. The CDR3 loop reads CASSQVGDPGNQPQHF. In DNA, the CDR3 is TGTGCCAGCAGCCAAGTGGGAGATCCTGGGAATCAGCCCCAGCATTTT.

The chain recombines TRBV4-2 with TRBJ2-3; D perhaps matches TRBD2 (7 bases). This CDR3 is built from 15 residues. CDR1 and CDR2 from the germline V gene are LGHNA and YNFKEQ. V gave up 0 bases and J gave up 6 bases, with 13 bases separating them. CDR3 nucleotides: TGTGCCAGCAGCCAAGATTGGGGGGGCCAGGATACGCAGTATTTT. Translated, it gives CASSQDWGGQDTQYF.

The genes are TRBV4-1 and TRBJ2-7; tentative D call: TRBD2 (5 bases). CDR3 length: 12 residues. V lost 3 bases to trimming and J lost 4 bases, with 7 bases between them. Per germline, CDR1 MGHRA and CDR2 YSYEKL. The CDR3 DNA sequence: TGCGCCAGCAGCCAGTCGGGGTACGAGCAGTACTTC. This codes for CASSQSGYEQYF.

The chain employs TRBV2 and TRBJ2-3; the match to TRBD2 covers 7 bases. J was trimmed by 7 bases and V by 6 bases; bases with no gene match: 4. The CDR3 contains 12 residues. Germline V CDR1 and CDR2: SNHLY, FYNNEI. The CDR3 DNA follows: TGTGCCAGCAGGGGACTAACTTATACGCAGTATTTT. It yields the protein CASRGLTYTQYF.

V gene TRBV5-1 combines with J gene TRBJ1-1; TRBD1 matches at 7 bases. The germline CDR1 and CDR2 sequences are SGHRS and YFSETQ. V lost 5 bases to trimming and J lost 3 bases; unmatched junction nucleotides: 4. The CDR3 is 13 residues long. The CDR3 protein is CASRLDRDTEAFF. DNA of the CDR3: TGCGCCAGCAGACTAGACAGGGACACTGAAGCTTTCTTT. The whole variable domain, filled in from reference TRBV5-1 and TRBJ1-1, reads KAGVTQTPRYLIKTRGQQVTLSCSPISGHRSVSWYQQTPGQGLQFLFEYFSETQRNKGNFPGRFSGRQFSNSRSEMNVSTLELGDSALYLCASRLDRDTEAFFGQGTRLTVV.

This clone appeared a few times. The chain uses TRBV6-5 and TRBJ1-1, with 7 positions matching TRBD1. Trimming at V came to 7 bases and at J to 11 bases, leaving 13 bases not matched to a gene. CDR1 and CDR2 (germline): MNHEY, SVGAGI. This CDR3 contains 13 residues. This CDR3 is CASTLSQGVGAFF. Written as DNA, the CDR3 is TGTGCCAGCACCCTAAGCCAGGGGGTAGGGGCTTTCTTT.

This CDR3 is CASSSVGGIQPQHF. CDR3 sequence (DNA): TGTGCCAGTAGTAGCGTAGGAGGGATTCAGCCCCAGCATTTT. J is TRBJ1-5 and V is TRBV19; D gene ambiguous. Germline assignment: CDR1 LNHDA and CDR2 SQIVND (reference sequence). The CDR3 runs 14 residues. V lost 4 bases, J lost 6 bases, and 13 bases lay in between.